This TCR beta chain was captured in a study of T cell responses to AZD1222 COVID-19 vaccine. Study-level information: Investigators merged groups given second doses at roughly 4 or roughly 12 weeks.

This CDR3 has 13 residues. Germline CDR1 and CDR2: LNHNV and YYDKDF (reference sequence). V was cut by 1 base and J by 10 bases, with 8 bases left in between. As regards this clone: Its target is unknown.

Profiled with immunoSEQ multiplex PCR; TCRdb holds only in-frame clones, not every one. The sample holds tens of thousands of clones, around 83% seen once. Whole-study findings and limits: Close to half of all spike-specific TCRs reportedly target regions of the variants that are unmutated. Receipt of two AZD1222 doses was followed by a rise in Spike-specific TCR breadth and depth. Recipients of AZD1222 seropositive at baseline numbered only 6 or 7.

The chain carries TRBV15 and TRBJ1-6; no firm D call. Material: peripheral blood, obtained on day 0 of AZD1222 vaccination. The receptor's source is an adult in good health. CDR3 nucleotides: TGTGCCACCAGCAGAGGTCCGGTATCACCCCTCCACTTT. Its translation: CATSRGPVSPLHF.